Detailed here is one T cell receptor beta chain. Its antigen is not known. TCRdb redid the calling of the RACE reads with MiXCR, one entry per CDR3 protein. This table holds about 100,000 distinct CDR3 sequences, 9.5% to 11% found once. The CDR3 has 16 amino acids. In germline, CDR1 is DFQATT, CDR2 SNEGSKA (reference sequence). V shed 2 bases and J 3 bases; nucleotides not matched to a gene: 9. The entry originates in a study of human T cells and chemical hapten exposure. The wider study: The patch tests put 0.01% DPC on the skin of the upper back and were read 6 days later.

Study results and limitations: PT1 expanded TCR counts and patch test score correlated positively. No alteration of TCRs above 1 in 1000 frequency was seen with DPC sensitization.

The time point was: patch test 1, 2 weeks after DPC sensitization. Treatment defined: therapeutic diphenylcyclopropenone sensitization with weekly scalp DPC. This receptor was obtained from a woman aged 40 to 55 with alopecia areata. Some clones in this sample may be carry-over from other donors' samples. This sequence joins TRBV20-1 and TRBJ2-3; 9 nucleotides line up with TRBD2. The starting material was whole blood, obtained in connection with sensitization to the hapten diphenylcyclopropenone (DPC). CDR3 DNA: TGCAGTGCTAGAAGGCGGGAGGGCCAGAGAACAGATACGCAGTATTTT. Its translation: CSARRREGQRTDTQYF.